The rows below give T cell receptor beta chains drawn from one sample of a study of memory CD4+ T cells and cytomegalovirus serostatus. Method: immunoSEQ multiplex PCR; TCRdb's copy keeps in-frame clones and lacks some. The data hold about 41,000 clones, with around 79% observed a single time. Material: memory CD4+ T cells from blood. The receptors were sampled from an adult in good health and CMV-seronegative. The CDR3 runs from the conserved cysteine through the conserved F or W. A D gene is named only where the DNA matches it firmly. Rows give clone size only sometimes, using once, few, many, or a class for an expanded clone.

D	size	V	J	CDR3	DNA
NA	NA	TRBV27	TRBJ2-3	CASSFTFTDTQYF	TGTGCCAGCAGTTTTACGTTCACAGATACGCAGTATTTT
NA	NA	TRBV5-5	TRBJ1-6	CASRDSHKSSYNSPLHF	TGTGCCAGCAGAGACAGCCATAAAAGCTCCTATAATTCACCCCTCCACTTT
NA	NA	TRBV9	TRBJ2-4	CASSGGRAKNIQYF	TGTGCCAGCAGTGGAGGGAGGGCCAAAAACATTCAGTACTTC
NA	NA	TRBV11-2	TRBJ2-2	CASSVDDTNTGELFF	TGTGCCAGCAGCGTGGATGACACGAACACCGGGGAGCTGTTTTTT
TRBD2	once	TRBV7-3	TRBJ2-3	CASSFSSGGNTQYF	TGTGCCAGCAGCTTCTCTAGCGGGGGGAATACGCAGTATTTT
NA	NA	TRBV5-6	TRBJ2-6	CASSLEGANVLTF	TGTGCCAGCAGCTTGGAAGGGGCCAACGTCCTGACTTTC
NA	few	TRBV7-2	TRBJ1-6	CASSPQGTTNSPLHF	TGTGCCAGCAGCCCCCAGGGTACGACCAATTCACCCCTCCACTTT
NA	NA	TRBV5-1	TRBJ1-2	CASSLATSRAYGYTF	TGCGCCAGCAGCTTGGCCACAAGCAGGGCCTATGGCTACACCTTC
NA	NA	TRBV5-6	TRBJ2-5	CASSSGKYQETQYF	TGTGCCAGCAGTTCGGGGAAGTACCAAGAGACCCAGTACTTC
NA	NA	TRBV6-5	TRBJ1-2	CASSYSPGSGAYGYTF	TGTGCCAGCAGTTACTCGCCGGGGTCCGGCGCCTATGGCTACACCTTC
NA	NA	TRBV2	TRBJ1-1	CASSRGGTGNTEAFF	TGTGCCAGCAGTAGGGGGGGAACAGGGAACACTGAAGCTTTCTTT
TRBD1	NA	TRBV2	TRBJ2-5	CATKTGTGGETQYF	TGTGCCACAAAGACCGGGACAGGGGGGGAGACCCAGTACTTC
NA	NA	TRBV14	TRBJ2-3	CASSGGQPTDTQYF	TGTGCCAGCAGCGGGGGGCAGCCCACAGATACGCAGTATTTT
NA	NA	TRBV19	TRBJ1-2	CASSTDRAVYGYTF	TGTGCCAGTAGTACCGACAGAGCTGTCTATGGCTACACCTTC
TRBD2	NA	TRBV6-1	TRBJ2-7	CASSGTGTMAYEQYF	TGTGCCAGCAGTGGAACCGGGACTATGGCTTACGAGCAGTACTTC
TRBD1	once	TRBV6-1	TRBJ1-6	CASSEAGTANSPLHF	TGTGCCAGCAGTGAAGCGGGGACAGCTAATTCACCCCTCCACTTT
NA	NA	TRBV7-2	TRBJ1-2	CASSKPTEFYGYTF	TGTGCCAGCAGCAAACCTACGGAATTCTATGGCTACACCTTC
NA	NA	TRBV7-2	TRBJ2-7	CASSLTTYEQYF	TGTGCCAGCAGCCTAACGACCTACGAGCAGTACTTC
NA	NA	TRBV5-6	TRBJ1-6	CASRPGHSSPLHF	TGTGCCAGCAGACCCGGACATTCTTCACCCCTCCACTTT
TRBD1	once	TRBV7-2	TRBJ1-2	CASSSPDTGEYGYTF	TGTGCCAGCAGCTCGCCGGATACAGGGGAATATGGCTACACCTTC
TRBD2	NA	TRBV4-1	TRBJ2-2	CASSQVGRGAGELFF	TGCGCCAGCAGCCAAGTGGGGCGGGGGGCCGGGGAGCTGTTTTTT
TRBD1	NA	TRBV6-5	TRBJ1-1	CASSLQGVGTEAFF	TGTGCCAGCAGTTTACAGGGGGTAGGCACTGAAGCTTTCTTT
NA	NA	TRBV5-1	TRBJ2-1	CASSSGEAYNEQFF	TGCGCCAGCAGCTCGGGGGAGGCCTACAATGAGCAGTTCTTC
NA	few	TRBV19	TRBJ2-3	CASIGWGESDTQYF	TGTGCCAGTATTGGGTGGGGTGAGTCAGATACGCAGTATTTT
TRBD2	once	TRBV6-1	TRBJ2-3	CASSNSGTTDTQYF	TGTGCCAGCTCCAATAGCGGGACGACAGATACGCAGTATTTT
NA	NA	TRBV30	TRBJ2-7	CAWSVQGEQYF	TGTGCCTGGAGTGTACAGGGCGAGCAGTACTTC
NA	few	TRBV6-1	TRBJ1-1	CASKLQVNTEAFF	TGTGCCAGCAAGCTACAGGTGAACACTGAAGCTTTCTTT
TRBD1	NA	TRBV5-1	TRBJ1-2	CASSLTGQYGYTF	TGCGCCAGCAGCTTAACGGGACAGTATGGCTACACCTTC
NA	NA	TRBV9	TRBJ2-3	CASSVWGREDTQYF	TGTGCCAGCAGCGTGTGGGGGCGCGAAGATACGCAGTATTTT
TRBD2	NA	TRBV7-8	TRBJ2-7	CASSSRLADYEQYF	TGTGCCAGCAGCTCTCGACTAGCGGACTACGAGCAGTACTTC
NA	NA	TRBV12-5	TRBJ2-7	CASGRGDSYEQYF	TGTGCTAGTGGTAGAGGGGACTCCTACGAGCAGTACTTC
TRBD2	NA	TRBV4-1	TRBJ2-1	CASSWGGGKDEQFF	TGCGCCAGCAGTTGGGGCGGGGGTAAGGATGAGCAGTTCTTC
TRBD1	NA	TRBV5-1	TRBJ2-7	CASSWGDRKNEQYF	TGCGCCAGCAGCTGGGGGGACAGGAAAAACGAGCAGTACTTC
TRBD2	NA	TRBV9	TRBJ2-5	CASSGLAGGAYQETQYF	TGTGCCAGCAGCGGGCTAGCGGGGGGAGCGTACCAAGAGACCCAGTACTTC
TRBD1	NA	TRBV7-2	TRBJ1-4	CASSQGGQNNEKLFF	TGTGCCAGCAGCCAGGGGGGGCAGAATAATGAAAAACTGTTTTTT
TRBD1	once	TRBV4-1	TRBJ2-4	CASSQPILRQGLAKNIQYF	TGCGCCAGCAGCCAACCCATACTCCGACAGGGTCTAGCCAAAAACATTCAGTACTTC
NA	NA	TRBV6-6	TRBJ2-5	CASSTPGPSRETQYF	TGTGCCAGCAGTACCCCGGGACCCAGCCGTGAGACCCAGTACTTC
TRBD1	NA	TRBV6-6	TRBJ1-2	CASRTGGTHGYTF	TGTGCCAGCAGGACAGGGGGGACACACGGCTACACCTTC
TRBD1	NA	TRBV7-8	TRBJ2-7	CASSSGTGGWEQYF	TGTGCCAGCAGCTCCGGGACAGGGGGATGGGAGCAGTACTTC
NA	NA	TRBV5-8	TRBJ1-1	CASSLRGRGNTEAFF	TGTGCCAGCAGCCTCAGGGGCCGGGGGAACACTGAAGCTTTCTTT
NA	NA	TRBV7-9	TRBJ1-3	CASSLAGAYSGNTIYF	TGTGCCAGCAGCTTAGCCGGGGCTTACTCTGGAAACACCATATATTTT
NA	NA	TRBV2	TRBJ2-7	CASSEQGSLYEQYF	TGTGCCAGCAGTGAACAGGGTTCCCTCTACGAGCAGTACTTC